What follows describes a single T cell receptor beta chain. This sample is drawn from a study of blood T cell repertoires in COVID-19. Generated by immunoSEQ multiplex PCR, the TCRdb table keeps only in-frame clones and is missing some. This sample has 150,000 to 200,000 clones; less than 85% occur once, and the top ten carry more than 4.5%. The CDR3 consists of 15 residues. V lost 4 bases and J 6 bases, leaving 16 bases between the germline ends. Germline CDR1 and CDR2: SGHNT and YYREEE (reference sequence). Material for sequencing was PBMCs or T cells enriched from blood (not recorded which). The chain combines TRBV5-4 with TRBJ1-4; D unresolved. The sequence derives from a woman in her sixties or seventies with acute COVID-19. The CDR3 sequence is CASSPHTADDEKLFF. CDR3 nucleotide sequence: TGTGCCAGCAGCCCCCACACTGCGGATGATGAAAAACTGTTTTTT.